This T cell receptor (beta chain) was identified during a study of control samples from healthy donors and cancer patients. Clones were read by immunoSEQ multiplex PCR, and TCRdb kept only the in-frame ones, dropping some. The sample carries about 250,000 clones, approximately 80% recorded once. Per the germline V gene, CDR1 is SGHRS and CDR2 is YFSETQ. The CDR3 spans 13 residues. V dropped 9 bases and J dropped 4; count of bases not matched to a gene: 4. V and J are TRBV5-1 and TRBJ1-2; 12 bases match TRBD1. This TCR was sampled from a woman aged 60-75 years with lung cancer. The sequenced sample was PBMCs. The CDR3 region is CATGTGGGYGYTF. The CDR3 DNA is TGCGCCACCGGGACAGGGGGCGGCTATGGCTACACCTTC.